This T cell receptor (beta chain) was sequenced in a study of control samples from healthy donors and cancer patients. V shed 4 bases and J 2 bases; nucleotides not matched to a gene: 11. This CDR3 is built from 16 residues. TCRdb's table, derived via immunoSEQ multiplex PCR, lists solely in-frame clones and lacks some. The sample holds roughly 100,000 clones, approximately 83% seen once. Sequences were obtained from blood. This TCR was sampled from a woman aged 45-60 years in good health. The chain couples TRBV23-1 to TRBJ2-7; TRBD1 matches 7 bases. TRBV23-1 is labeled an ORF, and its function is uncertain. Here the CDR3 reads CASSRLRGKGTYEQYF. The CDR3 DNA reads TGCGCCAGCAGTCGCCTCAGGGGGAAGGGGACCTACGAGCAGTACTTC.